The 19 T cell receptor beta chains below all came from one sample that was sequenced in a study of blood T cells in healthy people across ages. The use of a sample-barcoded 5' primer and a J-beta primer mix characterized a second PCR of roughly 7 to 11 cycles. MiXCR, run by TCRdb on the 5' RACE reads, gives a single entry per CDR3 protein. The sample lists under 1,000,000 distinct CDR3 sequences; around 45% were seen once. The specimen was blood. The source of these receptors is an elderly man in good health.

This clonotype was observed a handful of times. The rearrangement uses TRBV7-2 and TRBJ2-3, with TRBD1 identical over 11 bases. V trimming: 0 bases; J trimming: 6 bases; junction bases outside the gene matches: 5. Germline CDR1 is SGHTA and CDR2 is FQGNSA. The CDR3 is 16 residues long. The CDR3 sequence is CASSLALGTGGDTQYF. The CDR3 coding sequence is TGTGCCAGCAGCTTAGCGCTAGGGACAGGGGGGGATACGCAGTATTTT.

This clonotype has more than one count but fewer than ten. V is TRBV20-1 and J is TRBJ2-6; D is possibly TRBD2 (6 bases). The CDR3 is made up of 15 amino acids. V lost 0 bases, J lost 3 bases, and 9 bases lay in between. Germline CDR1 is DFQATT and CDR2 is SNEGSKA (reference sequence). CDR3 sequence (DNA): TGCAGTGCTAGAGATCGCGGGGTTGGGGCCAACGTCCTGACTTTC. It is translated as CSARDRGVGANVLTF.

This clonotype was seen a handful of times. The chain joins TRBV27 to TRBJ1-6; a weak D match, TRBD1 (6 bases). Between the trimmed V and J ends, which lost 4 bases and 7 bases, there was a span of 17 bases. The CDR3 has 16 amino acids. The germline gives CDR1 MNHEY, CDR2 SMNVEV (reference sequence). The CDR3 DNA is TGTGCCAGCAGTTCCCGGACAGAAGGTCCCAATTCACCCCTCCACTTT. Translating it yields CASSSRTEGPNSPLHF.

The genes are TRBV28 and TRBJ2-7; 9 nucleotides line up with TRBD2. V shed 3 bases and J 0 bases; nucleotides not matched to a gene: 9. The CDR3 covers 17 residues. Germline CDR1 is MDHEN and CDR2 is SYDVKM. CDR3 nucleotide sequence: TGTGCCAGCAGTTTCCCGCTCGGGCGGGAGGGCTCCTACGAGCAGTACTTC. Encoded protein: CASSFPLGREGSYEQYF.

To note about this clonotype: Compared with germline, one end of the junction differs, possibly owing to a read error. This rearrangement joins TRBV12-3 or TRBV12-4 to TRBJ1-2; TRBD1 aligns across 8 bases. The CDR3 runs to 14 residues. The CDR3 DNA sequence: TGTGCCAGCAGTCTGGACAGGGATCTACATGGCCACACCTTC. Residues: CASSLDRDLHGHTF.

The CDR3 DNA sequence: TGTGCCAGCAGCACGCAACCCCTAGCGGGGGCCACAGATACGCAGTATTTT. Amino acids: CASSTQPLAGATDTQYF. This chain connects TRBV12-3 or TRBV12-4 to TRBJ2-3, with 10 bases identical to TRBD2. V lost 6 bases and J lost 2; bases outside the gene matches: 11. CDR3 size: 17 residues.

This clonotype was seen ten or more times. J is TRBJ2-7 and V is TRBV29-1; 7 bases align to TRBD1. The CDR3 extends over 13 amino acids. Germline V gene lookup returns CDR1 SQVTM and CDR2 ANQGSEA. Losses at the gene ends were 5 bases for V and 5 bases for J; bases not matched to a gene: 9. CDR3 in DNA: TGCAGCGTTAGGTCCCAGGGGGAACACGAGCAGTACTTC. As protein: CSVRSQGEHEQYF.

This clonotype occurred a few times. V is TRBV20-1 and J is TRBJ2-5; D remains unclear. Germline CDR1 and CDR2: DFQATT and SNEGSKA (reference sequence). The CDR3 covers 12 residues. V lost 7 bases to trimming and J lost 0 bases, with 9 bases between them. The CDR3 DNA reads as TGCAGTGGGGAAACCGACCAAGAGACCCAGTACTTC. It codes for CSGETDQETQYF.

This clonotype was detected only once. The chain recombines TRBV29-1 with TRBJ2-7; the match to TRBD2 covers 10 bases. Germline V gives CDR1 SQVTM, CDR2 ANQGSEA. Trimming at V came to 5 bases and at J to 4 bases, leaving 5 bases not matched to a gene. CDR3 size: 13 residues. CDR3 sequence reads: CSVSTSGVYEQYF. The DNA for the CDR3 is TGCAGCGTTTCTACTAGCGGGGTTTACGAGCAGTACTTC.

Many counts were recorded for this clonotype. The V call is TRBV7-2, the J call TRBJ2-7, with 11 bases identical to TRBD2. This CDR3 is built from 15 residues. J was trimmed by 0 bases and V by 6 bases; bases with no gene match: 4. The germline V gene encodes CDR1 SGHTA and CDR2 FQGNSA. Written as DNA, the CDR3 is TGTGCCAGCAGTCCCCTAGCGGGAGGCTCCTACGAGCAGTACTTC. It encodes CASSPLAGGSYEQYF. The whole variable domain, filled in from reference TRBV7-2 and TRBJ2-7, reads GAGVSQSPSNKVTEKGKDVELRCDPISGHTALYWYRQSLGQGLEFLIYFQGNSAPDKSGLPSDRFSAERTGGSVSTLTIQRTQQEDSAVYLCASSPLAGGSYEQYFGPGTRLTVT.

This clonotype was picked up many times. The rearrangement links TRBV2 to TRBJ2-6, with unresolved D. CDR1 is SNHLY and CDR2 is FYNNEI in the germline V gene. The CDR3 is 14 residues long. V was shortened by 9 bases and J by 0 bases, with 9 bases between the two germline ends. The CDR3 loop reads CARQTDSGANVLTF. As DNA, the CDR3 is TGTGCCAGACAGACTGACTCTGGGGCCAACGTCCTGACTTTC.

This clonotype was seen many times. The V and J genes are TRBV5-1 and TRBJ2-6, with 12 bases matching TRBD1. Unmatched junction bases numbered 7, after V lost 5 bases and J lost 4 bases. This CDR3 region has 17 residues. In germline, CDR1 is SGHRS, CDR2 YFSETQ. CDR3: CASSSGTGGSGANVLTF. The CDR3 DNA follows: TGCGCCAGCAGTTCCGGGACAGGGGGCTCCGGGGCCAACGTCCTGACTTTC.

Concerning this clonotype itself: At one boundary the junction diverges from the germline segment, which might be a read error. The chain joins TRBV2 to TRBJ1-5; D not certain. Per germline, CDR1 SNHLY and CDR2 FYNNEI. The CDR3 is 13 residues long. CDR3 coding DNA: TGTACCAGCAGTGTGGGATCCGGTCAGCCCCAGCATTTT. It is translated as CTSSVGSGQPQHF. The variable domain in full, with the rest retrieved from reference TRBV2 and TRBJ1-5, is EPEVTQTPSHQVTQMGQEVILRCVPISNHLYFYWYRQILGQKVEFLVSFYNNEISEKSEIFDDQFSVERPDGSNFTLKIRSTKLEDSAMYFCTSSVGSGQPQHFGDGTRLSIL.

The chain joins TRBV10-3 to TRBJ2-5, with 7 positions matching TRBD2. Gene TRBJ2-7 matches the end of the DNA better, so the J call may be wrong. Germline assignment: CDR1 ENHRY and CDR2 SYGVKD. The CDR3 has 13 amino acids. The chain's CDR3 is CAIGAGEYYEQYF. The CDR3 coding sequence is TGTGCCATCGGGGCGGGAGAGTACTACGAGCAGTACTTC.

For the CDR3, the DNA is TGCGCCAGCAGCCACAGACAGGGAAACTATGGCTACACCTTC. Its translation is CASSHRQGNYGYTF. This rearrangement joins TRBV4-1 to TRBJ1-2, with 7 bases aligning to TRBD1. V was clipped by 3 bases and J by 2 bases; unmatched bases: 3. Germline assignment: CDR1 MGHRA and CDR2 YSYEKL. The CDR3 covers 14 residues.

V and J are TRBV20-1 and TRBJ2-1; D possibly corresponds to TRBD2 (6 bases). Germline CDR1 DFQATT, CDR2 SNEGSKA (reference sequence). The CDR3 is 15 amino acids. With 6 bases removed from V and 3 bases from J, the gap between germline ends came to 18 bases. The CDR3 loop reads CSAPLGGLGYNEQFF. CDR3 nucleotide sequence: TGCAGTGCCCCCCTCGGGGGACTGGGCTACAATGAGCAGTTCTTC.

This clonotype was observed a handful of times. The rearrangement joins TRBV5-1 to TRBJ1-1; 7 bases agree with TRBD1. The V gene end was trimmed by 3 bases and the J gene end by 3 bases; junction bases not matched to a gene: 5. Germline V CDR1 and CDR2: SGHRS, YFSETQ. The CDR3 loop spans 14 amino acids. In DNA, the CDR3 is TGCGCCAGCAGCTCAAAGGGGGCGGACACTGAAGCTTTCTTT. It yields the protein CASSSKGADTEAFF.

This clonotype was seen only a few times. The chain combines TRBV7-3 with TRBJ2-3; D gene ambiguous. Germline loops: CDR1 SGHTA, CDR2 FQGTGA. V was pared by 2 bases and J by 2 bases, with 20 bases between. The CDR3 runs 18 residues. The CDR3 nucleotides are TGTGCCAGCAGCTTAGAAGGTGACCCGTCCCATCCCACAGATACGCAGTATTTT. The encoded protein is CASSLEGDPSHPTDTQYF.

This clonotype was picked up many times. V and J are TRBV7-3 and TRBJ2-5; D is ambiguous. V lost 2 bases, J lost 4 bases, and 14 bases lay in between. Germline loops: CDR1 SGHTA, CDR2 FQGTGA. The CDR3 is 15 residues long. The CDR3 spells CASSLSAGVGETQYF. The CDR3 bases are TGTGCCAGCAGCTTATCAGCTGGGGTGGGAGAGACCCAGTACTTC.